This is a list of T cell receptor beta chains from one sample in a study of cytomegalovirus exposure and HLA in healthy donors. The repertoire was sequenced with immunoSEQ multiplex PCR; TCRdb's copy has only in-frame clones and lacks some. In the table there are 160,000 or so clones, about four fifths of which are singletons. What was sequenced was PBMCs. All receptors come from a man aged 25 to 40 in good health and CMV-seronegative. CDR3s include the opening cysteine and the closing phenylalanine or tryptophan. D genes are given only for firm matches. Not all rows give a size; the values are once, few, many and, for expanded clones, a class.

d_gene: .; v_gene: TRBV6-6; abundance: .; j_gene: TRBJ2-7; CDR3nt: TGTGCCAGCAGTCACGTAAACCGAGACGAGCAGTACTTC; CDR3aa: CASSHVNRDEQYF
d_gene: TRBD1; v_gene: TRBV5-8; abundance: .; j_gene: TRBJ1-1; CDR3nt: TGTGCCAGCAGCTGGGGAATGGACAGGGGACCTGAAGCTTTCTTT; CDR3aa: CASSWGMDRGPEAFF
d_gene: TRBD1; v_gene: TRBV11-3; abundance: .; j_gene: TRBJ2-1; CDR3nt: TGTGCCAGCAGCTTAGGCGTGACAGGGGGCGCGGATGAGCAGTTCTTC; CDR3aa: CASSLGVTGGADEQFF
d_gene: TRBD1; v_gene: TRBV27; abundance: .; j_gene: TRBJ1-2; CDR3nt: TGTGCCAGCAGAGTCGGGACAGGTCGGTACAGTCCTAACTATGGCTACACCTTC; CDR3aa: CASRVGTGRYSPNYGYTF
d_gene: TRBD1; v_gene: TRBV19; abundance: once; j_gene: TRBJ1-3; CDR3nt: TGTGCCAGTAGTTCAACAACAGGGGGAGGGGAAGGAAACACCATATATTTT; CDR3aa: CASSSTTGGGEGNTIYF
d_gene: .; v_gene: TRBV21-1; abundance: .; j_gene: TRBJ2-7; CDR3nt: TGTGCCAGCAGCAGTAAGGGGGGGGACTACCTCTACGAGCAGTACTTC; CDR3aa: CASSSKGGDYLYEQYF
d_gene: .; v_gene: TRBV6-6; abundance: .; j_gene: TRBJ2-7; CDR3nt: TGTGCCAGCAGTCCCGGACAGCTTACGCCCCACGAGCAGTACTTC; CDR3aa: CASSPGQLTPHEQYF
d_gene: TRBD2; v_gene: TRBV4-3; abundance: .; j_gene: TRBJ2-1; CDR3nt: TGCGCCAGCAGCCAAGAAGGACTAGCGGGATACAATGAGCAGTTCTTC; CDR3aa: CASSQEGLAGYNEQFF
d_gene: TRBD2; v_gene: TRBV25-1; abundance: .; j_gene: TRBJ2-5; CDR3nt: TGTGCCAGCAGTGAATATTTAGCGGGTTACCAAGAGACCCAGTACTTC; CDR3aa: CASSEYLAGYQETQYF
d_gene: TRBD1; v_gene: TRBV5-1; abundance: once; j_gene: TRBJ2-5; CDR3nt: TGCGCCAGCAGCTTCGCTCGACAGGGGGCTCAAGAGACCCAGTACTTC; CDR3aa: CASSFARQGAQETQYF
d_gene: .; v_gene: TRBV27; abundance: .; j_gene: TRBJ2-3; CDR3nt: TGTGCCAGCAGTTGGGGGCAATGGTTGGGTACGCAGTATTTT; CDR3aa: CASSWGQWLGTQYF
d_gene: .; v_gene: TRBV5-1; abundance: few; j_gene: TRBJ2-1; CDR3nt: TGCGCCAGCAGCCGAGCGACCCTGATGTACAATGAGCAGTTCTTC; CDR3aa: CASSRATLMYNEQFF
d_gene: .; v_gene: TRBV2; abundance: .; j_gene: TRBJ2-2; CDR3nt: TGTGCCAGCAGTGGCGCAGCGGGTTACACCGGGGAGCTGTTTTTT; CDR3aa: CASSGAAGYTGELFF
d_gene: .; v_gene: TRBV10-3; abundance: .; j_gene: TRBJ2-7; CDR3nt: TGTGCCATCAGTGCAGGTTACGAGCAGTACTTC; CDR3aa: CAISAGYEQYF
d_gene: TRBD1; v_gene: TRBV28; abundance: .; j_gene: TRBJ1-6; CDR3nt: TGTGCCAGCAGTTTATACGGGACAGGGAATTCACCCCTCCACTTT; CDR3aa: CASSLYGTGNSPLHF
d_gene: .; v_gene: TRBV6-5; abundance: .; j_gene: TRBJ2-7; CDR3nt: TGTGCCAGCAGTTACTCCTACTACTCCTACGAGCAGTACTTC; CDR3aa: CASSYSYYSYEQYF
d_gene: .; v_gene: TRBV29-1; abundance: .; j_gene: TRBJ1-1; CDR3nt: TGCAGCGTTGATAGCCTCGCGACGAACACTGAAGCTTTCTTT; CDR3aa: CSVDSLATNTEAFF
d_gene: .; v_gene: TRBV6-5; abundance: once; j_gene: TRBJ1-4; CDR3nt: TGTGCCAGCAGTGGCCCGAAAGCTAATGAAAAACTGTTTTTT; CDR3aa: CASSGPKANEKLFF
d_gene: .; v_gene: TRBV5-1; abundance: .; j_gene: TRBJ2-5; CDR3nt: TGCGCCAGCAGCTTGGTCCCAGGGCGCCAAGAGACCCAGTACTTC; CDR3aa: CASSLVPGRQETQYF
d_gene: TRBD1; v_gene: TRBV9; abundance: .; j_gene: TRBJ1-6; CDR3nt: TGTGCCAGCAGCCCCTGGACAGGGGATGAGTCACCCCTCCACTTT; CDR3aa: CASSPWTGDESPLHF
d_gene: .; v_gene: TRBV12-5; abundance: .; j_gene: TRBJ2-7; CDR3nt: TGTGCTAGTGGTTTGTTCGGCGGGTACTCCTACGAGCAGTACTTC; CDR3aa: CASGLFGGYSYEQYF
d_gene: TRBD1; v_gene: TRBV5-1; abundance: .; j_gene: TRBJ2-1; CDR3nt: TGCGCCAGCAGCTCGCGGGACAGGGGGCTCGATGAGCAGTTCTTC; CDR3aa: CASSSRDRGLDEQFF
d_gene: TRBD1; v_gene: TRBV28; abundance: .; j_gene: TRBJ1-1; CDR3nt: TGTGCCAGCAGACAGGGGGTATCTGAAGCTTTCTTT; CDR3aa: CASRQGVSEAFF
d_gene: .; v_gene: TRBV2; abundance: .; j_gene: TRBJ2-4; CDR3nt: TGTGCCAGCAGTGGAGGGCCTGACAACCTTCAGTACTTC; CDR3aa: CASSGGPDNLQYF
d_gene: .; v_gene: TRBV30; abundance: .; j_gene: TRBJ1-1; CDR3nt: TGTGCCTGGGACTCACAAACAAACACTGAAGCTTTCTTT; CDR3aa: CAWDSQTNTEAFF
d_gene: .; v_gene: TRBV4-2; abundance: .; j_gene: TRBJ1-5; CDR3nt: TGTGCCAGCAGCCAAGTTGCGGCCGGTCGAAATCAGCCCCAGCATTTT; CDR3aa: CASSQVAAGRNQPQHF
d_gene: .; v_gene: TRBV5-6; abundance: few; j_gene: TRBJ1-1; CDR3nt: TGTGCCAGCAGCTTCGTTGGCGGGGGTGGTGACACTGAAGCTTTCTTT; CDR3aa: CASSFVGGGGDTEAFF